Listed here are 14 T cell receptor beta chains from one sample, sequenced in a study of human T cells and chemical hapten exposure. The time point denotes: patch test 2, 6 weeks after DPC sensitization. Treatment described: therapeutic diphenylcyclopropenone sensitization with weekly scalp DPC. Each CDR3 protein gets one entry after TCRdb re-called the RACE reads with MiXCR. The repertoire holds fewer than 100,000 distinct CDR3 sequences, over 7.5% seen once, with more than 2% in the top ten. Sequences were derived from whole blood, sampled in connection with sensitization to the hapten diphenylcyclopropenone (DPC). These receptors all stem from a woman aged 40 to 50 with alopecia areata. Some clones in this sample may be carry-over from other donors' samples.

This clonotype was counted only a few times. The chain's CDR3 is CASSELGTLSGNTIYF. CDR3 nucleotide sequence: TGTGCCAGCAGTGAACTCGGAACTCTCTCTGGAAACACCATATATTTT. V is TRBV6-1 and J is TRBJ1-3; D is unclear. The CDR3 covers 16 residues. Trimming removed 2 bases at V and 0 bases at J, with 11 bases between. Germline V gene lookup returns CDR1 MNHNS and CDR2 SASEGT.

This clonotype was recorded many times. V gene TRBV20-1 combines with J gene TRBJ2-1, with D perhaps being TRBD1 or TRBD2 (6 bases each). The V end lost 2 bases, the J end lost 6 bases, and 20 bases lay between the germline ends. Germline values: CDR1 DFQATT, CDR2 SNEGSKA (reference sequence). The CDR3 totals 16 residues. This chain's CDR3 is CSARLPGTWGLNEQFF. The CDR3 DNA is TGCAGTGCTAGACTCCCCGGGACTTGGGGGCTCAATGAGCAGTTCTTC.

V is TRBV7-2 and J is TRBJ2-7; unclear D gene. The CDR3 has 15 amino acids. V lost 1 base, J lost 1 base, and 11 bases lay in between. From germline, CDR1 is SGHTA and CDR2 FQGNSA. The chain's CDR3 is CASSLGSVLSYEQYF. The CDR3 DNA is TGTGCCAGCAGCTTAGGGTCAGTTCTTTCCTACGAGCAGTACTTC.

At least ten counts were recorded for this clonotype. V and J are TRBV14 and TRBJ2-2; TRBD2 aligns across 8 bases. Germline assignment: CDR1 SGHDN and CDR2 FVKESK. This CDR3 has 18 residues. Trimming removed 4 bases from V and 0 bases from J; junction bases left unmatched: 10. This chain's CDR3 is CASSLDRYGRANTGELFF. Here the CDR3 DNA reads TGTGCCAGCAGCCTTGACCGATACGGGAGGGCGAACACCGGGGAGCTGTTTTTT.

This clonotype has ten or more counts. This sequence joins TRBV3-1 and TRBJ1-1; 7 nucleotides agree with TRBD1. The J segment lost 1 base and the V segment lost 3 bases, leaving 2 bases of the junction unmatched. Germline CDR1 reads LGHDT; CDR2 reads YNNKEL (reference sequence). The CDR3 loop spans 14 amino acids. The DNA of the CDR3 is TGTGCCAGCAGCCAGAGGACAGGGAACACTGAAGCTTTCTTT. This gives the protein CASSQRTGNTEAFF.

This clonotype occurred a few times. This sequence joins TRBV28 and TRBJ2-2; 8 positions agree with TRBD2. Per germline, CDR1 MDHEN and CDR2 SYDVKM. V was clipped by 7 bases and J by 6 bases; unmatched bases: 4. This CDR3 has 13 residues. For the CDR3, the DNA is TGTGCCAGCACCCCGGGGGGGGCCGGGGAGCTGTTTTTT. Its translation is CASTPGGAGELFF.

This clonotype has just a few counts. The V and J genes are TRBV28 and TRBJ1-2; D might be TRBD1 (5 bases). V lost 2 bases, J lost 10 bases, and 11 bases lay in between. CDR3 length equals 12 residues. Looked up from germline, CDR1 is MDHEN and CDR2 is SYDVKM. In nucleotides, the CDR3 is TGTGCCAGCAGTTTAGGGGCAGGGCACTACACCTTC. Translating it yields CASSLGAGHYTF.

This clonotype showed up just a few times. The V and J genes are TRBV4-3 and TRBJ2-7; D call uncertain. Between the trimmed V and J ends, which lost 0 bases and 3 bases, there was a span of 9 bases. Per germline, CDR1 LGHNA and CDR2 YSLEER. The CDR3 sequence is 14 residues long. As DNA, the CDR3 is TGCGCCAGCAGCCAAGATTATCGTAGCTACGAGCAGTACTTC. Translation: CASSQDYRSYEQYF.

The J gene is TRBJ2-3, the V gene TRBV5-1; a weak D match, TRBD1 (5 bases). Germline CDR1 and CDR2: SGHRS and YFSETQ. This CDR3 contains 15 residues. V was clipped by 3 bases and J by 5 bases, with 16 bases between them. CDR3 protein: CASSSQAGPGDTQYF. CDR3 in DNA: TGCGCCAGCAGCTCCCAGGCAGGGCCCGGAGATACGCAGTATTTT. Combining the CDR3 with reference TRBV5-1 and TRBJ2-3 gives the whole variable domain KAGVTQTPRYLIKTRGQQVTLSCSPISGHRSVSWYQQTPGQGLQFLFEYFSETQRNKGNFPGRFSGRQFSNSRSEMNVSTLELGDSALYLCASSSQAGPGDTQYFGPGTRLTVL.

This clonotype showed up just a few times. CDR3 sequence reads: CASSLEALNSPLHF. CDR3 in DNA: TGCGCCAGCAGCTTGGAGGCACTTAATTCACCCCTCCACTTT. This sequence joins TRBV5-1 and TRBJ1-6, with no clear D. Trimming left V 0 bases short and J 6 bases short, with 7 bases between. The germline CDR1 and CDR2 sequences are SGHRS and YFSETQ. This CDR3 has 14 residues.

This clonotype was seen repeatedly, ten times or more. The rearrangement uses TRBV11-2 and TRBJ2-2; tentatively, D is TRBD1 (5 bases). There are 15 residues in the CDR3. Germline lookup yields CDR1 SGHAT and CDR2 FQNNGV. Trimming removed 4 bases at V and 2 bases at J, with 11 bases between. The DNA of the CDR3 is TGTGCCAGCAGCTCGTACAGGATTAACACCGGGGAGCTGTTTTTT. This gives the protein CASSSYRINTGELFF.

This clonotype was recorded at least ten times. The chain couples TRBV21-1 to TRBJ2-7; no DNA check was done on the table's D call, TRBD1. TRBV21-1 is deemed a pseudogene. The CDR3 has 16 amino acids. This CDR3 reads CASSKNVGTGCLEQYF. The CDR3 DNA is TGTGCCAGCAGCAAAAATGTCGGGACAGGGTGTTTGGAGCAGTACTTC.

This clonotype came up a few times. The chain links TRBV10-3 to TRBJ2-5, with no clear D. This CDR3 comprises 13 residues. Between the trimmed V and J ends, which lost 1 base and 5 bases, there was a span of 8 bases. Germline V gene sequence: CDR1 ENHRY, CDR2 SYGVKD. The CDR3, as DNA: TGTGCCATCAGTGAGTTTAACGGCGAGACCCAGTACTTC. It codes for CAISEFNGETQYF.

The V call is TRBV5-6, the J call TRBJ1-2; no definite D call. From germline, CDR1 is SGHDT and CDR2 YYEEEE. This CDR3 region has 12 residues. V was pared by 5 bases and J by 8 bases, with 13 bases between. The CDR3 sequence: CASSLAPAGYTF. The CDR3 DNA reads TGTGCCAGCAGTCTCGCCCCGGCCGGCTACACCTTC. Complete variable domain (other parts from reference TRBV5-6 and TRBJ1-2): DAGVTQSPTHLIKTRGQQVTLRCSPKSGHDTVSWYQQALGQGPQFIFQYYEEEERQRGNFPDRFSGHQFPNYSSELNVNALLLGDSALYLCASSLAPAGYTFGSGTRLTVV.